The 23 T cell receptor beta chains reported below all come from one sample, sequenced in a study of CD8 T cells in ankylosing spondylitis. Points from the study as a whole: A motif in TCR beta, a set of under 10 highly homologous variants, appeared characteristic of ankylosing spondylitis blood.

No antigen has been assigned to these receptors. One entry per CDR3 protein results from TCRdb running MiXCR on the 5' RACE reads. The sample comprises some 800,000 distinct CDR3 sequences, approximately 10% of which are singletons, and about 0.49% rests with the top ten. The sample was blood, either unsorted or a sorted T cell fraction (not recorded which). The receptors shown here come from a male donor with ankylosing spondylitis.

The chain is built from TRBV19 and TRBJ2-1; TRBD1 agrees at 11 bases. CDR1 and CDR2 from the germline V gene are LNHDA and SQIVND (reference sequence). After removal of 2 bases from V and 5 bases from J, the junction contained 2 bases not matched to a gene. The CDR3 spans 15 residues. The CDR3 nucleotides are TGTGCCAGTAGTATACGGGACAGGGGGGACAATGAGCAGTTCTTC. Translation gives CASSIRDRGDNEQFF.

The rearrangement joins TRBV7-2 to TRBJ1-1, with D perhaps matching TRBD1 (6 bases). Germline CDR1 reads SGHTA; CDR2 reads FQGNSA. The V gene lost 2 bases and the J gene lost 3 bases, with 10 bases spanning the gap. This CDR3 contains 14 residues. The CDR3 protein is CASSLTGHDTEAFF. Written as DNA, the CDR3 is TGTGCCAGCAGCTTAACGGGACACGACACTGAAGCTTTCTTT.

The chain joins TRBV20-1 to TRBJ1-2; tentative D call: TRBD1 (6 bases). V dropped 5 bases and J dropped 5 bases, with 18 bases sitting between them. Germline V gene sequence: CDR1 DFQATT, CDR2 SNEGSKA (reference sequence). CDR3 size: 14 residues. CDR3 in amino acids: CSASQGKGRYGYTF. In nucleotides, the CDR3 is TGCAGTGCTTCTCAGGGGAAGGGGAGATATGGCTACACCTTC.

V usage is TRBV29-1 and J usage is TRBJ1-2; D not certain. CDR3 size: 13 residues. With 3 bases removed from V and 0 bases from J, the gap between germline ends came to 8 bases. Germline values: CDR1 SQVTM, CDR2 ANQGSEA. CDR3 DNA: TGCAGCGTTGAGACGGGTGCTAACTATGGCTACACCTTC. Translation: CSVETGANYGYTF.

The genes are TRBV7-2 and TRBJ1-1; D might be TRBD1 (6 bases). From germline, CDR1 is SGHTA and CDR2 FQGNSA. The CDR3 extends over 15 amino acids. V was clipped by 2 bases and J by 5 bases, with 15 bases between them. The CDR3 loop is CASSLMAGASTEAFF. The CDR3 DNA is TGTGCCAGCAGCTTAATGGCGGGGGCGAGTACTGAAGCTTTCTTT.

This clonotype was seen a few times. The chain is built from TRBV10-3 and TRBJ2-7, with D perhaps being TRBD1 or TRBD2 (5 bases each). Trimming removed 3 bases at V and 3 bases at J, with 18 bases between. Germline CDR1 and CDR2: ENHRY and SYGVKD. CDR3 length: 16 amino acids. The CDR3 protein is CAISEPGTGKHYEQYF. CDR3 nucleotide sequence: TGTGCCATCAGTGAACCTGGGACGGGCAAACACTACGAGCAGTACTTC.

The rearrangement links TRBV11-1 to TRBJ2-1; D might be TRBD1 (6 bases). With 5 bases removed from V and 10 bases from J, the gap between germline ends came to 18 bases. This CDR3 has 14 amino acids. Looked up from germline, CDR1 is SGHAT and CDR2 is FQDESV (reference sequence). The CDR3 nucleotides read TGTGCCAGCAGCGACCAGCTGGGGGCTACCGAGCAGTTCTTC. The encoded protein is CASSDQLGATEQFF. The full variable domain, its missing parts supplied by reference TRBV11-1 and TRBJ2-1, is EAEVAQSPRYKITEKSQAVAFWCDPISGHATLYWYRQILGQGPELLVQFQDESVVDDSQLPKDRFSAERLKGVDSTLKIQPAELGDSAMYLCASSDQLGATEQFFGPGTRLTVL.

This clonotype was seen only a few times. A junction end diverges from the germline sequence, so it may reflect a read error. The chain carries TRBV7-7 and TRBJ2-2; perhaps TRBD1 as D (5 bases). Germline V gives CDR1 SSHAT, CDR2 FNYEAQ (reference sequence). The length of the CDR3 is 15 residues. The CDR3 sequence: CASSSLGQNTGELFF. The CDR3 DNA reads as TGTGCTAGCAGCTCCCTTGGACAGAACACCGGGGAGCTGTTTTTT.

This clonotype was seen more than once but under ten times. The chain joins TRBV4-3 to TRBJ1-3; D ambiguous. The V gene's germline CDR1 is LGHNA and CDR2 YSLEER. V lost 1 base and J lost 0, with 10 bases in between. The CDR3 is made up of 16 amino acids. The CDR3 DNA reads as TGCGCCAGCAGCCAAGTAGGACCGAACTCTGGAAACACCATATATTTT. Encoded protein: CASSQVGPNSGNTIYF.

Concerning this clonotype itself: A clone one base away is much larger, so this may be a read error. The CDR3 DNA follows: TGCAGCGTTGTATCGTCCGCGGGGTCGAGCACTGAAGCTTTCTTT. Its translation: CSVVSSAGSSTEAFF. This chain links TRBV29-1 with TRBJ1-1; D is ambiguous. The CDR3 extends over 15 amino acids. The V end was cut by 4 bases, the J end by 4 bases, with 19 bases between. CDR1 and CDR2 (germline): SQVTM, ANQGSEA.

The chain has TRBV7-2 and TRBJ1-2, with a weak D call TRBD1 (5 bases). V shed 5 bases and J shed 8 bases, with 21 bases lying between them. The germline CDR1 and CDR2 sequences are SGHTA and FQGNSA. The CDR3 runs to 15 residues. The CDR3: CASSPQRAGTYGYTF. In DNA form, the CDR3 reads TGTGCCAGCAGCCCCCAGCGGGCAGGGACGTACGGCTACACCTTC.

This chain uses TRBV6-5 with TRBJ1-1; D remains ambiguous. The V gene lost 0 bases and the J gene lost 2 bases, with 10 bases spanning the gap. The CDR3 has 15 residues. Germline V CDR1 and CDR2: MNHEY, SVGAGI. The CDR3: CASSYSRARNTEAFF. CDR3 nucleotides: TGTGCCAGCAGTTACTCTAGGGCTAGAAACACTGAAGCTTTCTTT.

This clonotype was counted only a few times. J is TRBJ2-1 and V is TRBV5-1, with D possibly being TRBD2 (6 bases). The germline V and J ends were trimmed by 4 bases and 7 bases, with 15 bases remaining between them. CDR1 SGHRS and CDR2 YFSETQ come from the germline V gene. This CDR3 is built from 14 residues. The CDR3 DNA reads as TGCGCCAGCAGCCCATGGGGACTCTCTAATGAGCAGTTCTTC. Encoded protein: CASSPWGLSNEQFF.

At least ten counts were recorded for this clonotype. The chain employs TRBV9 and TRBJ2-5; 8 bases are shared with TRBD2. V dropped 3 bases and J dropped 5; count of bases not matched to a gene: 6. This CDR3 has 14 residues. Germline lookup yields CDR1 SGDLS and CDR2 YYNGEE. CDR3 in amino acids: CASSGGLVVETQYF. The CDR3 DNA sequence: TGTGCCAGCAGCGGGGGACTAGTCGTGGAGACCCAGTACTTC.

The V call is TRBV6-2 or TRBV6-3, the J call TRBJ2-2; 9 positions match TRBD1. Trimming took 6 bases from V and 5 from J; bases not matched to a gene: 7. CDR1 and CDR2 (germline): MNHEY, SVGEGT. The CDR3 totals 15 residues. The CDR3 region has the DNA TGTGCCAGCAGAGACAGGGGGAGATCGACCGGGGAGCTGTTTTTT. Its translation: CASRDRGRSTGELFF.

This clonotype occurred many times. The V and J genes are TRBV6-6 and TRBJ1-1, with 8 bases that match TRBD1. The germline CDR1 and CDR2 sequences are MNHNY and SVGAGI (reference sequence). The length of the CDR3 is 11 residues. V lost 6 bases and J lost 6; bases outside the gene matches: 0. As DNA, the CDR3 is TGTGCCAGCAGGGACAGGGCTGAAGCTTTCTTT. This translates into CASRDRAEAFF.

This clonotype was found many times. The genes are TRBV7-2 and TRBJ2-7; 10 nucleotides align to TRBD1. Germline values: CDR1 SGHTA, CDR2 FQGNSA. The CDR3 has 14 amino acids. V dropped 5 bases and J dropped 7; count of bases not matched to a gene: 8. CDR3 sequence reads: CASSIRTGGWEQYF. CDR3 sequence (DNA): TGTGCCAGCAGCATCCGGACAGGGGGATGGGAGCAGTACTTC.

The J gene is TRBJ2-7, the V gene TRBV4-2; D gene uncertain. Deletions cut 0 bases from V and 2 bases from J, with 17 bases between. This CDR3 region has 17 residues. Germline-derived CDR1 and CDR2 are LGHNA and YNFKEQ. The CDR3 protein is CASSQDRIGIFAYEQYF. CDR3 nucleotide sequence: TGTGCCAGCAGCCAAGATCGAATAGGGATTTTCGCCTACGAGCAGTACTTC.

Only a few counts were recorded for this clonotype. The chain carries TRBV2 and TRBJ1-3; a possible D gene is TRBD1 (6 bases). Trimming cost V 5 bases and J 9 bases, with 11 bases left between them. Germline-derived CDR1 and CDR2 are SNHLY and FYNNEI. The CDR3 loop spans 12 amino acids. CDR3 DNA sequence: TGTGCCAGCAGTTCACAGGGAGTCACCATATATTTT. It translates to CASSSQGVTIYF.

This clonotype was counted a few times. The genes are TRBV11-2 and TRBJ2-3; D perhaps matches TRBD2 (6 bases). The V gene lost 5 bases and the J gene lost 1 base, with 13 bases spanning the gap. Germline V gives CDR1 SGHAT, CDR2 FQNNGV. This CDR3 region has 15 residues. CDR3 loop: CASSGRTGGTDTQYF. The CDR3, as DNA: TGTGCCAGCAGCGGAAGGACGGGGGGCACAGATACGCAGTATTTT.

This clonotype was seen more than once but under ten times. The chain carries TRBV27 and TRBJ1-1, with unresolved D. V lost 5 bases, J lost 4 bases, and 14 bases lay in between. The CDR3 totals 14 residues. Germline V lookup: CDR1 MNHEY, CDR2 SMNVEV (reference sequence). In DNA form, the CDR3 reads TGTGCCAGCAGTCCCGCATGGAGAGGCACTGAAGCTTTCTTT. Its protein is CASSPAWRGTEAFF.

This chain connects TRBV20-1 to TRBJ1-2, with a possible D match to TRBD1 (6 bases). Germline V gene data show CDR1 as DFQATT and CDR2 as SNEGSKA (reference sequence). This CDR3 spans 15 amino acids. V shed 2 bases and J shed 2 bases, with 15 bases lying between them. The CDR3 reads CSARPSQGLNYGYTF. In DNA form, the CDR3 reads TGCAGTGCTAGACCGTCACAGGGTTTGAACTATGGCTACACCTTC.

The chain carries TRBV5-4 and TRBJ2-3, with 9 nucleotides matching TRBD1. The V segment lost 4 bases and the J segment 2 bases; nucleotides outside the gene matches: 11. Germline values: CDR1 SGHNT, CDR2 YYREEE (reference sequence). The CDR3 totals 17 residues. The CDR3 is CASSIAPGQGTTDTQYF. The CDR3 DNA reads TGTGCCAGCAGCATAGCACCGGGACAGGGTACCACAGATACGCAGTATTTT. The whole variable domain, remainder taken from reference TRBV5-4 and TRBJ2-3, is ETGVTQSPTHLIKTRGQQVTLRCSSQSGHNTVSWYQQALGQGPQFIFQYYREEENGRGNFPPRFSGLQFPNYSSELNVNALELDDSALYLCASSIAPGQGTTDTQYFGPGTRLTVL.